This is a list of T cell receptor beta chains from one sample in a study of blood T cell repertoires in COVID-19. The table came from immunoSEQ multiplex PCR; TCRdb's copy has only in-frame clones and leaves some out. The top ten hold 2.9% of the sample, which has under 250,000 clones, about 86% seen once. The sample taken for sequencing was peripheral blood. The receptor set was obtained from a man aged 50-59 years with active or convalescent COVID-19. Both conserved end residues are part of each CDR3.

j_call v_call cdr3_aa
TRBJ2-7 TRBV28 CASSSIRGRTYEQYF
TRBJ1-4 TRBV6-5 CASGPTGDSEKLFF
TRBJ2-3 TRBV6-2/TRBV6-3 CASSSASDTDTQYF
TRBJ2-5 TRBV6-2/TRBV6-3 CASSPGRDRRLETQYF
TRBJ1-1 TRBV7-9 CASSLDRGINTEAFF
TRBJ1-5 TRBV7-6 CASLERSDSNQPQHF
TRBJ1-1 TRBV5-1 CASSLGQGAVTEAFF
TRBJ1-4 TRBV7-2 CASSLGGTGGEKLFF
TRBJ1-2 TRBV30 CAWSVPWDRGGYTF
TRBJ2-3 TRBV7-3 CASSLQQGIPDTQYF
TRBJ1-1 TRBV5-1 CASSLDSTNTEAFF